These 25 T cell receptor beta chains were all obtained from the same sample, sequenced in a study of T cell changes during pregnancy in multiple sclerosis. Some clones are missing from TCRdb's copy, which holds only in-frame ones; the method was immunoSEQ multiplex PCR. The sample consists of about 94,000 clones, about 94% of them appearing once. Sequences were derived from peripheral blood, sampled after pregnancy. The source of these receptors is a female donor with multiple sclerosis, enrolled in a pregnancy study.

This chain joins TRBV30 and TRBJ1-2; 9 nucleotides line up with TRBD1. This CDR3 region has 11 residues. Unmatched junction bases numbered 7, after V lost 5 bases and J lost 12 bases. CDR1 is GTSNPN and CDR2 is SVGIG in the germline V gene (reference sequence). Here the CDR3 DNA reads TGTGCCTGGGAGGGGGGACAGGGCGACACCTTC. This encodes CAWEGGQGDTF.

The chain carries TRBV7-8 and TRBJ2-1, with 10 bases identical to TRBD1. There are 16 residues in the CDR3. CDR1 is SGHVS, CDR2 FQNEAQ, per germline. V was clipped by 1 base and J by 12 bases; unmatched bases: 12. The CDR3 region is CASSLVGKGQGIWQFF. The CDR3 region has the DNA TGTGCCAGCAGCTTAGTAGGAAAGGGACAGGGGATATGGCAGTTCTTC.

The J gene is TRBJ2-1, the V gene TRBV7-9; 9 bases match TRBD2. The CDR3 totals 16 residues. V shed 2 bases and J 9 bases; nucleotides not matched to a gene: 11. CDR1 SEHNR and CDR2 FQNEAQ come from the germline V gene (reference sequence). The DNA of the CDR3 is TGTGCCAGCAGCTTATCGTCCCCAACAGCGGGGGGTGAGCAGTTCTTC. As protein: CASSLSSPTAGGEQFF.

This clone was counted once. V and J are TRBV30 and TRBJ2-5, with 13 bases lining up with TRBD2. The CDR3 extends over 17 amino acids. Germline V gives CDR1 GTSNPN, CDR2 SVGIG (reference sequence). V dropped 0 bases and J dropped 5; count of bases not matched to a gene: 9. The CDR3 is CAWSVLGLAGLRETQYF. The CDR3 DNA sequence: TGTGCCTGGAGTGTACTGGGACTAGCGGGATTGAGGGAGACCCAGTACTTC.

DNA for the CDR3: TGTGCCAGCAGCTTAGATATAGCCACTTTGAACACTGAAGCTTTCTTT. Translating gives CASSLDIATLNTEAFF. The rearrangement uses TRBV7-2 and TRBJ1-1; D not resolved. The V gene's germline CDR1 is SGHTA and CDR2 FQGNSA. CDR3 length equals 16 residues. Trimming took 1 base from V and 0 from J, leaving 12 bases between them.

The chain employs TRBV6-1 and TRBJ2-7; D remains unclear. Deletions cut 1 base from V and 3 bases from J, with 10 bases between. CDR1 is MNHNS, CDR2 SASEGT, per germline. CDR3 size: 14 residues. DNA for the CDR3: TGTGCCAGCAGTGAAGGTGACTCTTACTACGAGCAGTACTTC. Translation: CASSEGDSYYEQYF.

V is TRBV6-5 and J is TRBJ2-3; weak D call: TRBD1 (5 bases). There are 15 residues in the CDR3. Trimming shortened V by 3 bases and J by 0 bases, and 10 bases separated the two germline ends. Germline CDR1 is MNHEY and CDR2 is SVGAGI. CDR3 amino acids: CASSYQGTSTDTQYF. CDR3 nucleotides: TGTGCCAGCAGTTATCAGGGAACTAGCACAGATACGCAGTATTTT.

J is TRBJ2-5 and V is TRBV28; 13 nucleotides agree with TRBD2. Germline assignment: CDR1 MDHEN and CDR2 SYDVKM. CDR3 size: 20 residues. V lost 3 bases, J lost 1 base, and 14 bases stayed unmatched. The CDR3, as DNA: TGTGCCAGCAGTTTCCCACCGGGACTAGCGGGACGGGCGTCCCAAGAGACCCAGTACTTC. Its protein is CASSFPPGLAGRASQETQYF. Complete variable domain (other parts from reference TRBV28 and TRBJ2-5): DVKVTQSSRYLVKRTGEKVFLECVQDMDHENMFWYRQDPGLGLRLIYFSYDVKMKEKGDIPEGYSVSREKKERFSLILESASTNQTSMYLCASSFPPGLAGRASQETQYFGPGTRLLVL.

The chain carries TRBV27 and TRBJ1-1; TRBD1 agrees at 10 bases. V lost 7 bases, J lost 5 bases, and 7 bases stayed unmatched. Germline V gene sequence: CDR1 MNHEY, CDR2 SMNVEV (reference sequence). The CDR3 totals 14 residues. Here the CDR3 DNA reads TGTGCCAGCAACCCCGACAGGGGGCGAACTGAAGCTTTCTTT. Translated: CASNPDRGRTEAFF.

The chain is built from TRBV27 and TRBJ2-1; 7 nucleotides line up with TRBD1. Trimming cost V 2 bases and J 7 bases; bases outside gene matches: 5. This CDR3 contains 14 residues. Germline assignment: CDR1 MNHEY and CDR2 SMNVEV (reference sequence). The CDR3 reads CASSLTDRINEQFF. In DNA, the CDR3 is TGTGCCAGCAGTTTAACGGACAGGATAAATGAGCAGTTCTTC.

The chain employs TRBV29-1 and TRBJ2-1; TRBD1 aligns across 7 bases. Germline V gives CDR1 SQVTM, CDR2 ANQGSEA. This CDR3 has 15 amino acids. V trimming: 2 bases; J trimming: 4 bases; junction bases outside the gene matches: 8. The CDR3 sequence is CSVEIGDRVYNEQFF. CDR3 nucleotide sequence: TGCAGCGTTGAAATCGGAGACAGGGTTTACAATGAGCAGTTCTTC.

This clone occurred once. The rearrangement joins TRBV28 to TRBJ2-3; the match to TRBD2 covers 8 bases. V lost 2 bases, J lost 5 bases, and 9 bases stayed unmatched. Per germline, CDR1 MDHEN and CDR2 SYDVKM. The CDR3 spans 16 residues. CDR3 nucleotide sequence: TGTGCCAGCAGTTTAGGAAGCGGGAGTGGTAAAGATACGCAGTATTTT. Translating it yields CASSLGSGSGKDTQYF. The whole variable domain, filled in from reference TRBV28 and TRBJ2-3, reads DVKVTQSSRYLVKRTGEKVFLECVQDMDHENMFWYRQDPGLGLRLIYFSYDVKMKEKGDIPEGYSVSREKKERFSLILESASTNQTSMYLCASSLGSGSGKDTQYFGPGTRLTVL.

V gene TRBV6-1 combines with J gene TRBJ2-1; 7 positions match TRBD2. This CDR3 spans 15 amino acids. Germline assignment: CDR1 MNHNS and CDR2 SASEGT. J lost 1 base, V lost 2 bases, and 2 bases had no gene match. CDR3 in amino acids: CASSETGGSYNEQFF. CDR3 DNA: TGTGCCAGCAGTGAAACCGGGGGGTCCTACAATGAGCAGTTCTTC.

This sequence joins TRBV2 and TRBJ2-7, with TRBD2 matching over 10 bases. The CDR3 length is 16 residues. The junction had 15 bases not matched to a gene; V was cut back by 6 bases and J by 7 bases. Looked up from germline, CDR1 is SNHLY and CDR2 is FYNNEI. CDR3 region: CASRASGSSDLREQYF. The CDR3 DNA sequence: TGTGCCAGCAGGGCTAGCGGGAGCTCAGATCTACGAGAGCAGTACTTC.

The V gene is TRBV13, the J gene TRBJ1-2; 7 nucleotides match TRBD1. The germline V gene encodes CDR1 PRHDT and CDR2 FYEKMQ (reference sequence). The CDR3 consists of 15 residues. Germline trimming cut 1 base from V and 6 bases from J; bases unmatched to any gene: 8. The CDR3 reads CASSLEARGLDGYTF. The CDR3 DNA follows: TGTGCCAGCAGCTTAGAGGCCAGGGGGTTGGATGGCTACACCTTC. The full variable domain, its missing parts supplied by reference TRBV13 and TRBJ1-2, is AAGVIQSPRHLIKEKRETATLKCYPIPRHDTVYWYQQGPGQDPQFLISFYEKMQSDKGSIPDRFSAQQFSDYHSELNMSSLELGDSALYFCASSLEARGLDGYTFGSGTRLTVV.

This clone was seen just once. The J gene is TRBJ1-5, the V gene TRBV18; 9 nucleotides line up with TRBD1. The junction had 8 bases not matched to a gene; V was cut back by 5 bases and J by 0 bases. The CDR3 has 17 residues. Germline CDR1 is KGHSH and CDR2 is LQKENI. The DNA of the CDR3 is TGTGCCAGCTCAACACAGGGGGCATTATCTAGCAATCAGCCCCAGCATTTT. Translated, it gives CASSTQGALSSNQPQHF.

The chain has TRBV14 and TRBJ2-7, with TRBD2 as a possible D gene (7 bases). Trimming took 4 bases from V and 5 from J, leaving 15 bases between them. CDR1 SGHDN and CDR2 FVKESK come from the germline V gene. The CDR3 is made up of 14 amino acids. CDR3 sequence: CASSPWGGGHEQYF. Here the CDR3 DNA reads TGTGCCAGCAGCCCGTGGGGGGGCGGCCACGAGCAGTACTTC.

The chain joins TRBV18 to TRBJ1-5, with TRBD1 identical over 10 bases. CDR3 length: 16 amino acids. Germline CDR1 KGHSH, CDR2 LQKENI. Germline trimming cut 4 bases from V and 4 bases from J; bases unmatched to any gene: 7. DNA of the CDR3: TGTGCCAGCTCACGAGGGACAGGGGACAGGAATCAGCCCCAGCATTTT. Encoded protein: CASSRGTGDRNQPQHF.

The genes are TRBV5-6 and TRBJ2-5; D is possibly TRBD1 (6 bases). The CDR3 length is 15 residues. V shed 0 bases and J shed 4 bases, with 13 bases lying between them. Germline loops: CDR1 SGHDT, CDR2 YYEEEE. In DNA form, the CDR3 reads TGTGCCAGCAGCTTGGGGCAGGGGATGGCAGAGACCCAGTACTTC. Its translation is CASSLGQGMAETQYF.

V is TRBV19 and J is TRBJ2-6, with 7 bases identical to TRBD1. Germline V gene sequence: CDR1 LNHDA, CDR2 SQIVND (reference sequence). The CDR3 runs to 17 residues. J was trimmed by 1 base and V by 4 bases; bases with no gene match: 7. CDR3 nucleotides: TGTGCCAGTAGTAAGGACAGGCAATTGTCTGGGGCCAACGTCCTGACTTTC. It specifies CASSKDRQLSGANVLTF.

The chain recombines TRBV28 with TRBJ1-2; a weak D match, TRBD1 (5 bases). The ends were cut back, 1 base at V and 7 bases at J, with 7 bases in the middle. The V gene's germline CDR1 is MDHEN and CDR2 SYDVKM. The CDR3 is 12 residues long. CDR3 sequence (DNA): TGTGCCAGCAGTTTATTTGGGGCTGGCTACACCTTC. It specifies CASSLFGAGYTF.

Here the CDR3 reads CASSYRRGSNTGELFF. CDR3 coding DNA: TGTGCCAGCAGTTACCGTCGGGGGTCGAACACCGGGGAGCTGTTTTTT. The V and J genes are TRBV6-6 and TRBJ2-2, with D perhaps TRBD2 (6 bases). Germline CDR1 is MNHNY and CDR2 is SVGAGI (reference sequence). The germline V and J ends were trimmed by 2 bases and 0 bases, with 10 bases remaining between them. The CDR3 contains 16 residues.

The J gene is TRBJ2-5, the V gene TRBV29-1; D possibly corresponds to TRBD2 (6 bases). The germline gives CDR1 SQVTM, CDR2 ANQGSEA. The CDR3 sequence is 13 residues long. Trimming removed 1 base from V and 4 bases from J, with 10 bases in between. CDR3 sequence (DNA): TGCAGCGTTGAAGGACCCGGGGGAGAGACCCAGTACTTC. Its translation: CSVEGPGGETQYF.

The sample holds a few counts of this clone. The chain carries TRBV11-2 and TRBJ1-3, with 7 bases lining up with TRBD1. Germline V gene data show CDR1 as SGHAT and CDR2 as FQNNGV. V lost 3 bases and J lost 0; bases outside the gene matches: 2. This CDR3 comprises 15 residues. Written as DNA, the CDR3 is TGTGCCAGCAGCTTGGACAGGAGCTCTGGAAACACCATATATTTT. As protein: CASSLDRSSGNTIYF.

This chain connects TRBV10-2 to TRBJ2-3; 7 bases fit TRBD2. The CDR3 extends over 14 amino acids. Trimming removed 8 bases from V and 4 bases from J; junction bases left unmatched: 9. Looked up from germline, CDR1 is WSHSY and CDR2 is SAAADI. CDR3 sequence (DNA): TGCGCCAGCGGTTCTGAGGGAGGGGCAGATACGCAGTATTTT. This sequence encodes CASGSEGGADTQYF.